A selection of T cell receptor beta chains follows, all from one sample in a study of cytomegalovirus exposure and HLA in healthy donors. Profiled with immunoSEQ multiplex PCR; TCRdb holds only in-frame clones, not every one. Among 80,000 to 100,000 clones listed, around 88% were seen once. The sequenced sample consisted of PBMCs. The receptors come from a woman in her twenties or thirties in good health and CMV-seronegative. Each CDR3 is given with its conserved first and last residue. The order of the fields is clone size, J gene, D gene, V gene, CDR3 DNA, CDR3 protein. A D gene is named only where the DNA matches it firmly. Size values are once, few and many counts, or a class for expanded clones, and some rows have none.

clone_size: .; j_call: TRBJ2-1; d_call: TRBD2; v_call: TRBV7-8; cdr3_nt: TGTGCCAGCAGCTTATGGCGGGAGGACCCTAACAATGAGCAGTTCTTC; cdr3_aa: CASSLWREDPNNEQFF
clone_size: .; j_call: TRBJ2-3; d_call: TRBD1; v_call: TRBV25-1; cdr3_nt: TGTGCCAGCACTGACAGGGGTGGGAATACGCAGTATTTT; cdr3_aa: CASTDRGGNTQYF
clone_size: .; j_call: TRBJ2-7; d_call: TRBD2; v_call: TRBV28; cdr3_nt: TGTGCCAGCAGTCGAGGACTAGGCTACGAGCAGTACTTC; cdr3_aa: CASSRGLGYEQYF
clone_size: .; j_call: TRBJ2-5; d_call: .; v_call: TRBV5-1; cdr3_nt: TGCGCCAGCAAGACGACGGGACAAGAGACCCAGTACTTC; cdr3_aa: CASKTTGQETQYF
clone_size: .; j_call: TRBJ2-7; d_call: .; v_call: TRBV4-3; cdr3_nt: TGCGCCAGCAGCCAGGGCAGGGAGGAGGTCTACGAGCAGTACTTC; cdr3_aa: CASSQGREEVYEQYF
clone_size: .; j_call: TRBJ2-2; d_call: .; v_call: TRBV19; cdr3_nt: TGTGCCAGTAGCTTCGGTTTCGAGCTGTTTTTT; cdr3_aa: CASSFGFELFF
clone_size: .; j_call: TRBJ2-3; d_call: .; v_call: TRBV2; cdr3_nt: TGTGCCAGCAGTGACACCGGACAGCTCACAGATACGCAGTATTTT; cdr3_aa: CASSDTGQLTDTQYF
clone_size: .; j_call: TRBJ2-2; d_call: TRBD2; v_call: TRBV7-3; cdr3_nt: TGTGCCAGCAGCTTACCGGGACTAGCGGGAGATAGTGCCGGGGAGCTGTTTTTT; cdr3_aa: CASSLPGLAGDSAGELFF
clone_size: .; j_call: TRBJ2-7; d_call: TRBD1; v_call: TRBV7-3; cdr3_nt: TGTGCCAGCAGCCCGACAGGGGGAAAGGGAGGGCAGTACTTC; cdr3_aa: CASSPTGGKGGQYF
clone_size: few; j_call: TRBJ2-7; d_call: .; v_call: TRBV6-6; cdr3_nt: TGTGCCAGCATCGGCGGCTACGAGCAGTACTTC; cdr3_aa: CASIGGYEQYF
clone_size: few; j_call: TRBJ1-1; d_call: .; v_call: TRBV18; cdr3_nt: TGTGCCAGCTCACCGCAAGGGAGGGTTGACTCGAACACTGAAGCTTTCTTT; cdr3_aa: CASSPQGRVDSNTEAFF
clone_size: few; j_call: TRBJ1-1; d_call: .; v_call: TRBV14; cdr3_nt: TGTGCCAGCAGCCTCTTCGACGGAGACCGAATGAACACTGAAGCTTTCTTT; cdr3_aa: CASSLFDGDRMNTEAFF
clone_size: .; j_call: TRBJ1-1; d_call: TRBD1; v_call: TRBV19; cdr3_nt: TGTGCCAGTAGTTCTGGGACAGGGTTAGACACTGAAGCTTTCTTT; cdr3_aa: CASSSGTGLDTEAFF
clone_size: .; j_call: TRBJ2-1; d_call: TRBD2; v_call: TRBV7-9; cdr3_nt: TGTGCCAGCAGCCGCTCAGGCGGACTAGCCATCCATGAGCAGTTCTTC; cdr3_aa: CASSRSGGLAIHEQFF
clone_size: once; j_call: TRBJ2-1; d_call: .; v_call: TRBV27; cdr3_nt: TGTGCCAGCAGTTTAAGGGTGGGCAGGGAGTTCTTC; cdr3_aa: CASSLRVGREFF
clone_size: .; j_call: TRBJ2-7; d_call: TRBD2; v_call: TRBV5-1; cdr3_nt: TGCGCCAGCAGCTCTGATAGCGGGAAGTCCTCCTACGAGCAGTACTTC; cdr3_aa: CASSSDSGKSSYEQYF
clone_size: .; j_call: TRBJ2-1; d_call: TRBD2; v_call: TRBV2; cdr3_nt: TGTGCCAGCAGTCCTCTTGGACTAGCGGCGAATGAGCAGTTCTTC; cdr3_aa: CASSPLGLAANEQFF
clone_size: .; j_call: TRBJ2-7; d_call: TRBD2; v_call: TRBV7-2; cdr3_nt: TGTGCCAGCAGCTTAGCAGCGGGGGTAATTTACGAGCAGTACTTC; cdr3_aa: CASSLAAGVIYEQYF
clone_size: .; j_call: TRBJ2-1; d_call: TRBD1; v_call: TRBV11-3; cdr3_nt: TGTGCCAGCAGCCCCCGACAGGGCTCGGGCAATGAGCAGTTCTTC; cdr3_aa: CASSPRQGSGNEQFF
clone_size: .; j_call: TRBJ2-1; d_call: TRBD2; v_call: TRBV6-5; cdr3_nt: TGTGCCAGCAGTTACACGCGGGCGGGAGGGCCCGGGGAGTTCTTC; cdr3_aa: CASSYTRAGGPGEFF
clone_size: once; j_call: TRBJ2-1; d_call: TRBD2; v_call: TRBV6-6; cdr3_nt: TGTGCCAGCAGACGGACAACTAGCGGGGTAAATGAGCAGTTCTTC; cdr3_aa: CASRRTTSGVNEQFF
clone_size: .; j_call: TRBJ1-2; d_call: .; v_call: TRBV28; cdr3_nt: TGTGCCAGCAGCTCAGCCTACAGGTCTGCTTTCTATGGCTACACCTTC; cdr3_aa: CASSSAYRSAFYGYTF